One and the same sample provided the 23 T cell receptor beta chains below, sequenced in a study of T cells in Graves' hyperthyroidism and ophthalmopathy. TCR beta CDR3 sequences were amplified from RNA transcripts. HTBI primers were used for first-round RT-PCR of the TCR CDR3. MiXCR was run by TCRdb on the multiplex PCR reads, yielding one entry per CDR3 protein. Of hundreds of thousands of distinct CDR3 sequences in the sample, nearly 20% were seen once. Input material: blood. The receptors come from a man aged 35 to 55 with Graves' ophthalmopathy.

This clonotype was seen at least ten times. The CDR3 reads CASSLALSTLDRVGYEQYF. CDR3 DNA: TGTGCCAGCAGCTTAGCCCTCAGTACCTTGGACAGGGTGGGCTACGAGCAGTACTTC. This sequence joins TRBV7-6 and TRBJ2-7, with 8 bases fitting TRBD1. Germline CDR1 is SGHVS and CDR2 is FNYEAQ. The V gene end was trimmed by 0 bases and the J gene end by 3 bases; junction bases not matched to a gene: 16. The CDR3 runs to 19 residues.

The rearrangement links TRBV19 to TRBJ1-1, with D hard to call. The CDR3 contains 13 residues. Germline V gene data show CDR1 as LNHDA and CDR2 as SQIVND (reference sequence). Trimming removed 3 bases at V and 1 base at J, with 6 bases between. The CDR3 sequence: CASSIIGNTEAFF. The CDR3 DNA follows: TGTGCCAGTAGTATTATAGGGAACACTGAAGCTTTCTTT.

This clonotype was counted only a few times. The genes are TRBV6-5 and TRBJ2-5; 8 positions agree with TRBD2. Germline lookup yields CDR1 MNHEY and CDR2 SVGAGI. With 0 bases clipped from V and 5 bases from J, the junction kept 2 bases outside the gene matches. This CDR3 comprises 14 residues. The CDR3 DNA reads TGTGCCAGCAGTTACTCGTCTAGCGGGGAGACCCAGTACTTC. The encoded protein is CASSYSSSGETQYF.

The chain links TRBV29-1 to TRBJ1-5, with D unclear. The CDR3 runs 14 residues. Germline-derived CDR1 and CDR2 are SQVTM and ANQGSEA. V was trimmed by 4 bases and J by 1 base, leaving 11 bases between them. CDR3 protein: CSVVETVSNQPQHF. CDR3 nucleotide sequence: TGCAGCGTTGTGGAGACCGTGAGCAATCAGCCCCAGCATTTT.

This clonotype was recorded at least ten times. The chain joins TRBV18 to TRBJ1-1; 7 nucleotides align to TRBD1. J gave up 3 bases and V 2 bases, and 3 bases lay outside the gene matches. CDR1 KGHSH and CDR2 LQKENI come from the germline V gene. The CDR3 runs 14 residues. This CDR3 is CASSPTTGDTEAFF. CDR3 DNA: TGTGCCAGCTCACCAACCACAGGGGACACTGAAGCTTTCTTT.

This clonotype showed up just a few times. The chain has TRBV20-1 and TRBJ2-1; TRBD1 matches at 7 bases. The CDR3 has 14 residues. Germline CDR1 and CDR2: DFQATT and SNEGSKA (reference sequence). The ends lost 6 bases at V and 6 bases at J; junction bases unmatched: 11. In DNA, the CDR3 is TGCAGTGCAAAGCGGACAGGATCCGTCAATGAGCAGTTCTTC. Translation: CSAKRTGSVNEQFF.

This clonotype came up a few times. CDR3 in DNA: TGTGCCACCCGCGACAGGGGGAAGTACGAGCAGTACTTC. Encoded protein: CATRDRGKYEQYF. The chain carries TRBV28 and TRBJ2-7; 9 bases match TRBD1. The CDR3 loop spans 13 amino acids. Unmatched junction bases numbered 8, after V lost 10 bases and J lost 4 bases. In germline, CDR1 is MDHEN, CDR2 SYDVKM.

There are a few counts of this clonotype. This sequence joins TRBV4-1 and TRBJ1-4, with unresolved D. V lost 1 base to trimming and J lost 4 bases, with 13 bases between them. CDR1 and CDR2 (germline): MGHRA, YSYEKL. There are 16 residues in the CDR3. The CDR3 spells CASSQGSPDHNEKLFF. CDR3 nucleotides: TGCGCCAGCAGCCAAGGATCCCCGGACCATAATGAAAAACTGTTTTTT.

The CDR3 bases are TGTGCCAGCAGCGTAAGTCGGGACAGCTACGAGCAGTACTTC. Its protein is CASSVSRDSYEQYF. The chain combines TRBV9 with TRBJ2-7; 7 bases are a match to TRBD1. J lost 3 bases, V lost 1 base, and 4 bases had no gene match. The CDR3 contains 14 residues. Germline V lookup: CDR1 SGDLS, CDR2 YYNGEE.

This chain joins TRBV12-3 or TRBV12-4 and TRBJ1-2; maybe TRBD1 (5 bases). The CDR3 extends over 17 amino acids. The V and J ends lost 7 bases and 3 bases respectively, with 24 bases between them. The CDR3 spells CASTEWTLRGRHYGYTF. The CDR3 DNA sequence: TGTGCCAGCACCGAGTGGACCCTGAGGGGAAGGCACTATGGCTACACCTTC.

This clonotype occurred many times. The chain carries TRBV28 and TRBJ2-5, with a possible D match to TRBD1 (5 bases). Germline assignment: CDR1 MDHEN and CDR2 SYDVKM. The V gene lost 4 bases and the J gene lost 2 bases, with 8 bases spanning the gap. This CDR3 contains 13 residues. The DNA of the CDR3 is TGTGCCAGCAGTTGGGGCAGTCAAGAGACCCAGTACTTC. It codes for CASSWGSQETQYF.

This clonotype was seen at least ten times. V is TRBV7-8 and J is TRBJ2-3; 14 bases align to TRBD2. Germline V gene data show CDR1 as SGHVS and CDR2 as FQNEAQ. The CDR3 length is 16 residues. J was trimmed by 4 bases and V by 5 bases; bases with no gene match: 5. CDR3 sequence: CASSTGLAGVADTQYF. Written as DNA, the CDR3 is TGTGCCAGCAGCACGGGACTAGCGGGAGTTGCAGATACGCAGTATTTT.

This clonotype has only a few counts. The J gene is TRBJ1-2, the V gene TRBV6-1; the D is unclear. Trimming left V 7 bases short and J 8 bases short, with 14 bases between. Germline CDR1 and CDR2: MNHNS and SASEGT. CDR3 length: 12 amino acids. CDR3 loop: CASTVSLDGYTF. DNA of the CDR3: TGTGCCAGCACTGTCTCCCTGGACGGCTACACCTTC.

The chain joins TRBV2 to TRBJ2-3; 10 bases agree with TRBD2. The CDR3 loop spans 16 amino acids. V was clipped by 2 bases and J by 1 base; unmatched bases: 3. In germline, CDR1 is SNHLY, CDR2 FYNNEI. The CDR3 loop is CASSERLAGGTDTQYF. CDR3 nucleotide sequence: TGTGCCAGCAGTGAAAGGCTAGCGGGAGGCACAGATACGCAGTATTTT.

The chain couples TRBV27 to TRBJ2-1; 16 bases are shared with TRBD2. Trimming removed 2 bases from V and 13 bases from J; junction bases left unmatched: 8. The length of the CDR3 is 16 residues. From germline, CDR1 is MNHEY and CDR2 SMNVEV (reference sequence). For the CDR3, the DNA is TGTGCCAGCAGTTTACCCCCGGGACTAGCGGGAGGGCATCAGTTCTTC. This translates into CASSLPPGLAGGHQFF.

This chain joins TRBV7-9 and TRBJ1-3; 7 nucleotides align to TRBD1. V gave up 6 bases and J gave up 0 bases; unmatched junction bases: 11. The V gene's germline CDR1 is SEHNR and CDR2 FQNEAQ (reference sequence). This CDR3 region has 17 residues. CDR3 in amino acids: CASSLTSDRSSGNTIYF. Written as DNA, the CDR3 is TGTGCCAGCAGTCTCACATCGGACAGGTCCTCTGGAAACACCATATATTTT.

This clonotype was detected ten times or more. The gene calls are TRBV5-1 and TRBJ2-7; D ambiguous. The CDR3 covers 14 residues. Germline lookup yields CDR1 SGHRS and CDR2 YFSETQ. Deletions cut 2 bases from V and 1 base from J, with 10 bases between. CDR3 coding DNA: TGCGCCAGCAGCTTCACGAGTGGTTCCTACGAGCAGTACTTC. Translated: CASSFTSGSYEQYF. The full variable domain, completed using reference TRBV5-1 and TRBJ2-7, is KAGVTQTPRYLIKTRGQQVTLSCSPISGHRSVSWYQQTPGQGLQFLFEYFSETQRNKGNFPGRFSGRQFSNSRSEMNVSTLELGDSALYLCASSFTSGSYEQYFGPGTRLTVT.

This chain uses TRBV9 with TRBJ1-1; D is undetermined. This CDR3 spans 17 amino acids. In germline, CDR1 is SGDLS, CDR2 YYNGEE. Between the trimmed V and J ends, which lost 0 bases and 4 bases, there was a span of 19 bases. The CDR3 nucleotides are TGTGCCAGCAGCGTAGGTGAACGTGGGAGTTTTGCCACTGAAGCTTTCTTT. Its protein product is CASSVGERGSFATEAFF.

The rearrangement links TRBV2 to TRBJ2-3, with 8 positions matching TRBD2. The CDR3 is 15 residues long. Germline values: CDR1 SNHLY, CDR2 FYNNEI. The V and J ends lost 6 bases and 2 bases, in that order; junction bases with no gene match: 7. The CDR3 is CASRVAGFSTDTQYF. CDR3 nucleotides: TGTGCCAGCAGAGTAGCGGGATTCTCCACAGATACGCAGTATTTT.

This clonotype came up a few times. This chain uses TRBV20-1 with TRBJ1-5, with TRBD1 as a possible D gene (5 bases). Germline V gene data show CDR1 as DFQATT and CDR2 as SNEGSKA (reference sequence). Trimming removed 3 bases from V and 8 bases from J, with 14 bases in between. The CDR3 loop spans 13 amino acids. CDR3 coding DNA: TGCAGTGCTAGTGGGGACTCCCACAAGCCCCAGCATTTT. Translating it yields CSASGDSHKPQHF.

To note about this clonotype: A read error is possible here, since a much larger clone lies one base away. The J gene is TRBJ2-7, the V gene TRBV3-1; possible D gene TRBD1, 6 bases. Germline CDR1 reads LGHDT; CDR2 reads YNNKEL (reference sequence). V lost 1 base, J lost 7 bases, and 14 bases lay in between. CDR3 length: 14 amino acids. The CDR3 DNA reads as TGTGCCAGCAGCCAAGGTCCCAGGGGCGGAGAGCAGTACTTC. This gives the protein CASSQGPRGGEQYF.

The chain uses TRBV18 and TRBJ1-4, with a weak D call TRBD1 (5 bases). Trimming stripped 6 bases from V and 8 bases from J, with 16 bases between. The germline V gene encodes CDR1 KGHSH and CDR2 LQKENI. CDR3 length: 14 residues. In DNA, the CDR3 is TGTGCCAGCTCCATTTCAACGGGACGAGAAAAACTGTTTTTT. Translating gives CASSISTGREKLFF.

In its sample, this clonotype was seen a few times. The chain employs TRBV28 and TRBJ1-2; D not resolved. The CDR3 runs to 15 residues. V gave up 6 bases and J gave up 0 bases, with 14 bases separating them. In germline, CDR1 is MDHEN, CDR2 SYDVKM. CDR3 amino acids: CASSSPGSPNYGYTF. CDR3 sequence (DNA): TGTGCCAGCAGCTCCCCGGGGAGCCCTAACTATGGCTACACCTTC.